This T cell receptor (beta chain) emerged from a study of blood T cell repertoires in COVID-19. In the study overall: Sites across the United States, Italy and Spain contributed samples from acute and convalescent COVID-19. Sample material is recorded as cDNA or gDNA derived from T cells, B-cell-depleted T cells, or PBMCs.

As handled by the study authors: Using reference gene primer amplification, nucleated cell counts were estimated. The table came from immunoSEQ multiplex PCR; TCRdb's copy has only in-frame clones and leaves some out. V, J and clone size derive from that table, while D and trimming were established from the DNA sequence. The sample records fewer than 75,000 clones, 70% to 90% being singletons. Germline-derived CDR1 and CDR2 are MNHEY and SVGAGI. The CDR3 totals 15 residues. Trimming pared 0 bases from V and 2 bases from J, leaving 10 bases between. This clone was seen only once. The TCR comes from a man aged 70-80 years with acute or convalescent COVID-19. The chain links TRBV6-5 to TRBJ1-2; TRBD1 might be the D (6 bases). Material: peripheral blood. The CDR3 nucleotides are TGTGCCAGCAGTTACTCCACAGGGACCAACTATGGCTACACCTTC. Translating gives CASSYSTGTNYGYTF.